This is a list of T cell receptor beta chains from one sample in a study of low-dose radiotherapy and immunotherapy resistance in tumors. In TCRdb, the reads were re-called with MiXCR into one record per CDR3 protein. Of about 84,000 distinct CDR3 sequences listed, 17% were seen once; the top ten hold roughly 1.4%. The input for sequencing was PBMCs, taken after low-dose radiotherapy plus immunotherapy. These receptors all stem from a male donor with prostate cancer. Each CDR3 is given with its conserved first and last residue. Each record gives: clone size, D gene, V gene, J gene, CDR3 protein, CDR3 DNA. D genes are given only for firm matches. The listing skips clone size in some rows; elsewhere it reads once, few, many or a size class.

clone size: many; D gene: TRBD2; V gene: TRBV7-2; J gene: TRBJ2-1; CDR3 protein: CASSPSTSGIFNEQFF; CDR3 DNA: TGTGCCAGCAGCCCAAGTACTAGCGGGATATTTAATGAGCAGTTCTTC
clone size: many; D gene: TRBD1; V gene: TRBV6-2/TRBV6-3; J gene: TRBJ2-3; CDR3 protein: CASSYGRGLLADTQYF; CDR3 DNA: TGTGCCAGCAGTTACGGCAGGGGGCTTCTCGCAGATACGCAGTATTTT
clone size: many; D gene: TRBD1; V gene: TRBV28; J gene: TRBJ2-7; CDR3 protein: CASRSGQGGFSEQYF; CDR3 DNA: TGTGCCAGCAGGTCGGGACAGGGGGGTTTTAGCGAGCAGTACTTC
clone size: many; D gene: TRBD1; V gene: TRBV10-3; J gene: TRBJ2-7; CDR3 protein: CAISVDRGTGEQYF; CDR3 DNA: TGTGCCATCAGTGTGGACAGGGGTACGGGCGAGCAGTACTTC
clone size: many; D gene: -; V gene: TRBV7-3; J gene: TRBJ2-7; CDR3 protein: CASSLQGFPYEQYF; CDR3 DNA: TGTGCCAGCAGCTTACAGGGGTTCCCCTACGAGCAGTACTTC
clone size: many; D gene: -; V gene: TRBV20-1; J gene: TRBJ2-7; CDR3 protein: CSARGGTLLRGEQYF; CDR3 DNA: TGCAGTGCTAGAGGGGGGACACTCTTACGGGGGGAGCAGTACTTC
clone size: many; D gene: -; V gene: TRBV4-2; J gene: TRBJ2-3; CDR3 protein: CASSQDLPVWDTQYF; CDR3 DNA: TGTGCCAGCAGCCAAGATCTTCCCGTGTGGGATACGCAGTATTTT
clone size: -; D gene: TRBD2; V gene: TRBV9; J gene: TRBJ2-2; CDR3 protein: CASSGSSTGELFF; CDR3 DNA: TGTGCCAGTAGCGGGTCGAGCACCGGGGAGCTGTTTTTT
clone size: many; D gene: TRBD2; V gene: TRBV9; J gene: TRBJ2-7; CDR3 protein: CASSVALNGLGNDEQYF; CDR3 DNA: TGTGCCAGCAGCGTAGCCCTTAACGGACTAGGCAACGACGAGCAGTACTTC
clone size: many; D gene: -; V gene: TRBV10-3; J gene: TRBJ2-2; CDR3 protein: CAISESRDTGELFF; CDR3 DNA: TGTGCCATCAGTGAGTCGCGAGACACCGGGGAGCTGTTTTTT
clone size: few; D gene: -; V gene: TRBV27; J gene: TRBJ2-6; CDR3 protein: CASRGLGAGANVLTF; CDR3 DNA: TGTGCCAGCAGGGGCCTAGGGGCTGGGGCCAACGTCCTGACTTTC
clone size: many; D gene: TRBD1; V gene: TRBV6-6; J gene: TRBJ2-7; CDR3 protein: CASSFGQVEQDF; CDR3 DNA: TGTGCCAGCAGTTTTGGACAGGTTGAGCAAGACTTC
clone size: few; D gene: -; V gene: TRBV7-2; J gene: TRBJ2-3; CDR3 protein: CASSPLRSTDTQYF; CDR3 DNA: TGTGCCAGCAGCCCCCTCCGGAGCACAGATACGCAGTATTTT
clone size: many; D gene: TRBD2; V gene: TRBV7-2; J gene: TRBJ2-5; CDR3 protein: CASTPDSGAQETQYF; CDR3 DNA: TGTGCCAGCACCCCGGATAGCGGGGCCCAAGAGACCCAGTACTTC
clone size: many; D gene: -; V gene: TRBV7-2; J gene: TRBJ1-4; CDR3 protein: CASSPWGGNEKLFF; CDR3 DNA: TGTGCCAGCAGCCCCTGGGGGGGTAATGAAAAACTGTTTTTT
clone size: -; D gene: TRBD1; V gene: TRBV4-1; J gene: TRBJ2-7; CDR3 protein: CASSQELTGGNEQYF; CDR3 DNA: TGCGCCAGCAGCCAAGAGTTGACAGGGGGCAACGAGCAGTACTTC
clone size: once; D gene: -; V gene: TRBV6-2/TRBV6-3; J gene: TRBJ1-1; CDR3 protein: CASRQGGGLGAFF; CDR3 DNA: TGTGCCAGCAGACAGGGCGGGGGCTTGGGAGCTTTCTTT
clone size: many; D gene: TRBD2; V gene: TRBV2; J gene: TRBJ2-3; CDR3 protein: CASSAGLVVTQYF; CDR3 DNA: TGTGCCAGCAGTGCCGGACTAGTTGTTACGCAGTATTTT
clone size: many; D gene: TRBD1; V gene: TRBV18; J gene: TRBJ2-5; CDR3 protein: CASSPMTGLSETQYF; CDR3 DNA: TGTGCCAGCTCACCAATGACAGGGTTGTCAGAGACCCAGTACTTC
clone size: many; D gene: -; V gene: TRBV9; J gene: TRBJ2-1; CDR3 protein: CASSVGLEAAYNEQFF; CDR3 DNA: TGTGCCAGCAGCGTAGGGTTGGAGGCTGCCTACAATGAGCAGTTCTTC
clone size: many; D gene: TRBD1; V gene: TRBV28; J gene: TRBJ1-6; CDR3 protein: CASSLVDRGNLHF; CDR3 DNA: TGTGCCAGCAGTTTAGTGGACAGGGGAAATCTCCACTTT
clone size: many; D gene: -; V gene: TRBV28; J gene: TRBJ2-1; CDR3 protein: CASSLFSTKAYNEQFF; CDR3 DNA: TGTGCCAGCAGTTTATTTTCGACAAAAGCCTACAATGAGCAGTTCTTC
clone size: many; D gene: TRBD1; V gene: TRBV25-1; J gene: TRBJ1-2; CDR3 protein: CASSKATGVDGYTF; CDR3 DNA: TGTGCCAGCAGTAAAGCGACAGGGGTTGATGGCTACACCTTC
clone size: few; D gene: -; V gene: TRBV4-3; J gene: TRBJ2-7; CDR3 protein: CASSRNPQGEQYF; CDR3 DNA: TGCGCCAGCAGCCGGAACCCGCAAGGCGAGCAGTACTTC
clone size: many; D gene: -; V gene: TRBV6-5; J gene: TRBJ1-2; CDR3 protein: CASSSTHGYTF; CDR3 DNA: TGTGCCAGCAGTTCCACCCATGGCTACACCTTC
clone size: many; D gene: -; V gene: TRBV19; J gene: TRBJ2-5; CDR3 protein: CASSIGRERMKTQYF; CDR3 DNA: TGTGCCAGTAGTATTGGGCGAGAGCGAATGAAGACCCAGTACTTC
clone size: many; D gene: TRBD2; V gene: TRBV20-1; J gene: TRBJ2-2; CDR3 protein: CSARRLAGGLPGELFF; CDR3 DNA: TGCAGTGCTAGAAGACTAGCGGGAGGGTTGCCCGGGGAGCTGTTTTTT
clone size: many; D gene: -; V gene: TRBV29-1; J gene: TRBJ2-7; CDR3 protein: CSAASSYEQYF; CDR3 DNA: TGCAGCGCCGCGTCCTCCTACGAGCAGTACTTC
clone size: many; D gene: -; V gene: TRBV5-5; J gene: TRBJ2-7; CDR3 protein: CASRGAHEQYF; CDR3 DNA: TGTGCCAGCAGGGGGGCCCACGAGCAGTACTTC
clone size: many; D gene: TRBD1; V gene: TRBV14; J gene: TRBJ1-2; CDR3 protein: CASSQVPGGGYTF; CDR3 DNA: TGTGCCAGCAGCCAAGTCCCAGGGGGTGGCTACACCTTC
clone size: many; D gene: -; V gene: TRBV4-2; J gene: TRBJ2-2; CDR3 protein: CASSQDFSNTGELFF; CDR3 DNA: TGTGCCAGCAGCCAAGATTTTTCAAACACCGGGGAGCTGTTTTTT